The rows below give T cell receptor beta chains drawn from one sample of a study of OX40 agonist ivuxolimab in advanced cancers. Libraries were prepared by immunoSEQ multiplex PCR; TCRdb keeps only in-frame clonotypes and omits some of them. The data show about 73,000 clones, about 80% seen once. The sample consisted of CD4+ or CD8+ T cells sorted from blood, taken in a trial of the OX40 agonist ivuxolimab. These receptors were obtained from an adult with an advanced solid tumor such as melanoma, head and neck, liver or kidney cancer. CDR3s include the opening cysteine and the closing phenylalanine or tryptophan. Fields, in order: V gene, D gene, clone size, J gene, CDR3 DNA, CDR3 protein. The D gene is left open where the match is weak. The size entry is marked missing in some rows and otherwise reads once, few, many or a size class.

V gene: TRBV5-6
D gene: TRBD2
clone size: -
J gene: TRBJ2-6
CDR3 DNA: TGTGCCAGCAGAGCGGGACGGTCAGACTCTGGGGCCAACGTCCTGACTTTC
CDR3 protein: CASRAGRSDSGANVLTF

V gene: TRBV9
D gene: TRBD1
clone size: -
J gene: TRBJ1-1
CDR3 DNA: TGTGCCAGCAGCGTATCGGGACAGGGCTTGAACACTGAAGCTTTCTTT
CDR3 protein: CASSVSGQGLNTEAFF

V gene: TRBV18
D gene: -
clone size: -
J gene: TRBJ1-2
CDR3 DNA: TGTGCCAGCTCTCCCTACCGAGACCTAACCAACTATGGCTACACCTTC
CDR3 protein: CASSPYRDLTNYGYTF

V gene: TRBV5-1
D gene: -
clone size: -
J gene: TRBJ1-4
CDR3 DNA: TGCGCCAGCAGCTTGGCTAGGGACGGTGAAAAACTGTTTTTT
CDR3 protein: CASSLARDGEKLFF

V gene: TRBV5-1
D gene: TRBD1
clone size: -
J gene: TRBJ1-5
CDR3 DNA: TGCGCCTCACGGGACAGGGTAGATCAGCCCCAGCATTTT
CDR3 protein: CASRDRVDQPQHF

V gene: TRBV10-3
D gene: -
clone size: -
J gene: TRBJ2-3
CDR3 DNA: TGTGCCATCAGATTCGGGACCACTAGCACAGATACGCAGTATTTT
CDR3 protein: CAIRFGTTSTDTQYF

V gene: TRBV7-2
D gene: TRBD1
clone size: -
J gene: TRBJ1-5
CDR3 DNA: TGTGCCAGCAGCTTAGACAGGGGGCTAAATCAGCCCCAGCATTTT
CDR3 protein: CASSLDRGLNQPQHF

V gene: TRBV12-5
D gene: -
clone size: -
J gene: TRBJ2-1
CDR3 DNA: TGTGCTAGTGGTCCGCAGACCGACAATGAGCAGTTCTTC
CDR3 protein: CASGPQTDNEQFF

V gene: TRBV7-2
D gene: -
clone size: -
J gene: TRBJ2-7
CDR3 DNA: TGTGCCAGCAGCTCCCGGCCCCCCTACGAGCAGTACTTC
CDR3 protein: CASSSRPPYEQYF

V gene: TRBV2
D gene: -
clone size: -
J gene: TRBJ1-2
CDR3 DNA: TGTGCCAGCAGTGAACGCCGGGTAGCTAACTATGGCTACACCTTC
CDR3 protein: CASSERRVANYGYTF

V gene: TRBV11-2
D gene: -
clone size: -
J gene: TRBJ2-7
CDR3 DNA: TGTGCCAGCAGCCGCCAGTTGTCCTACGAGCAGTACTTC
CDR3 protein: CASSRQLSYEQYF

V gene: TRBV5-1
D gene: -
clone size: -
J gene: TRBJ1-1
CDR3 DNA: TGCGCCAGCAGCTTGGGGGACGGGCAAAGGCCTGAAGCTTTCTTT
CDR3 protein: CASSLGDGQRPEAFF

V gene: TRBV19
D gene: TRBD2
clone size: few
J gene: TRBJ2-2
CDR3 DNA: TGTGCCAGTAGTAGCGGGGGGGCCCTCGGGGAGCTGTTTTTT
CDR3 protein: CASSSGGALGELFF

V gene: TRBV5-4
D gene: -
clone size: -
J gene: TRBJ2-1
CDR3 DNA: TGTGCCAGCAGCTTGGTACGGACAGTGGACAATGAGCAGTTCTTC
CDR3 protein: CASSLVRTVDNEQFF

V gene: TRBV7-2
D gene: -
clone size: -
J gene: TRBJ1-3
CDR3 DNA: TGTGCCAGCAGCTTGGAGCCACCTCTCGGGTCTGGAAACACCATATATTTT
CDR3 protein: CASSLEPPLGSGNTIYF

V gene: TRBV6-4
D gene: -
clone size: -
J gene: TRBJ2-6
CDR3 DNA: TGTGCCAGCAGTGCTCAGCCTGGGGCCAACGTCCTGACTTTC
CDR3 protein: CASSAQPGANVLTF

V gene: TRBV4-3
D gene: -
clone size: -
J gene: TRBJ1-1
CDR3 DNA: TGCGCCAGCAGCCAAGTGCACCCCAGGGGTCCTGGGAACACTGAAGCTTTCTTT
CDR3 protein: CASSQVHPRGPGNTEAFF

V gene: TRBV5-1
D gene: TRBD2
clone size: -
J gene: TRBJ2-1
CDR3 DNA: TGCGCCAGCAGCCTATCCGGGACTAACTCCTACAATGAGCAGTTCTTC
CDR3 protein: CASSLSGTNSYNEQFF

V gene: TRBV25-1
D gene: TRBD1
clone size: -
J gene: TRBJ1-4
CDR3 DNA: TGTGCCAGCAGCCCGAATTTGGGACAGGGGGCTGAAAAACTGTTTTTT
CDR3 protein: CASSPNLGQGAEKLFF

V gene: TRBV11-3
D gene: -
clone size: -
J gene: TRBJ2-3
CDR3 DNA: TGTGCCAGCAGCATATCGGGACCCATGAATACGCAGTATTTT
CDR3 protein: CASSISGPMNTQYF

V gene: TRBV7-9
D gene: TRBD1
clone size: -
J gene: TRBJ2-2
CDR3 DNA: TGTGCCAGCAGCAGCACAGGGGGCAAGGACACCGGGGAGCTGTTTTTT
CDR3 protein: CASSSTGGKDTGELFF

V gene: TRBV7-7
D gene: TRBD1
clone size: -
J gene: TRBJ2-2
CDR3 DNA: TGTGCCAGCAGCCATCCGGGACAGGGGGCCGGCGGGGAGCTGTTTTTT
CDR3 protein: CASSHPGQGAGGELFF

V gene: TRBV30
D gene: -
clone size: few
J gene: TRBJ1-5
CDR3 DNA: TGTGCCTGGGGGGGAGAGCGGAATCAGCCCCAGCATTTT
CDR3 protein: CAWGGERNQPQHF

V gene: TRBV4-1
D gene: -
clone size: -
J gene: TRBJ2-1
CDR3 DNA: TGCGCCAGCAGCCGGTCCGGGACTGATCACAATGAGCAGTTCTTC
CDR3 protein: CASSRSGTDHNEQFF

V gene: TRBV28
D gene: -
clone size: -
J gene: TRBJ1-2
CDR3 DNA: TGTGCCAGCAGCCGACAGAATACTAACTATGGCTACACCTTC
CDR3 protein: CASSRQNTNYGYTF

V gene: TRBV5-1
D gene: TRBD1
clone size: -
J gene: TRBJ2-7
CDR3 DNA: TGCGCCAGCAGCTTCCCGCCTATGACAGGGGGCTACGAGCAGTACTTC
CDR3 protein: CASSFPPMTGGYEQYF

V gene: TRBV19
D gene: TRBD1
clone size: -
J gene: TRBJ2-7
CDR3 DNA: TGTGCCAGTAGTATGGGGACAGGACACTCCTACGAGCAGTACTTC
CDR3 protein: CASSMGTGHSYEQYF

V gene: TRBV27
D gene: -
clone size: -
J gene: TRBJ2-1
CDR3 DNA: TGTGCCAGCAGTTTAAGGGAGAAAGGATCGGGGGAGCAGTTCTTC
CDR3 protein: CASSLREKGSGEQFF

V gene: TRBV15
D gene: TRBD1
clone size: -
J gene: TRBJ1-6
CDR3 DNA: TGTGCCACCAGCTCCAGGGTGGGACAGGGGTCCCTCCCACGTAATTCACCCCTCCACTTT
CDR3 protein: CATSSRVGQGSLPRNSPLHF

V gene: TRBV5-4
D gene: TRBD1
clone size: -
J gene: TRBJ1-2
CDR3 DNA: TGTGCCAGCAGTTTGGGACAGGACTATGGCTACACCTTC
CDR3 protein: CASSLGQDYGYTF

V gene: TRBV6-1
D gene: -
clone size: -
J gene: TRBJ2-1
CDR3 DNA: TGTGCCAGCACTACCTGGGATAACAATGAGCAGTTCTTC
CDR3 protein: CASTTWDNNEQFF

V gene: TRBV5-4
D gene: -
clone size: -
J gene: TRBJ1-1
CDR3 DNA: TGTGCCAGCAGCCCCGGGATGAACACTGAAGCTTTCTTT
CDR3 protein: CASSPGMNTEAFF

V gene: TRBV10-3
D gene: TRBD1
clone size: many
J gene: TRBJ1-1
CDR3 DNA: TGTGCCATCAGTAACCGGGACAGGGGCGGGAACACTGAAGCTTTCTTT
CDR3 protein: CAISNRDRGGNTEAFF

V gene: TRBV9
D gene: -
clone size: -
J gene: TRBJ2-1
CDR3 DNA: TGTGCCAGCAGCGTCACTCCAACAGGGGGGGCATACAATGAGCAGTTCTTC
CDR3 protein: CASSVTPTGGAYNEQFF

V gene: TRBV6-5
D gene: -
clone size: -
J gene: TRBJ1-1
CDR3 DNA: TGTGCCAGCAGCGATCCTGGACGGAACACTGAAGCTTTCTTT
CDR3 protein: CASSDPGRNTEAFF

V gene: TRBV6-5
D gene: -
clone size: -
J gene: TRBJ2-7
CDR3 DNA: TGTGCCAGCAGTTACTCTATTACAGGGCCCGGAGGCGAGCAGTACTTC
CDR3 protein: CASSYSITGPGGEQYF

V gene: TRBV7-9
D gene: -
clone size: -
J gene: TRBJ2-3
CDR3 DNA: TGTGCCAGCAGCTTTGACATTAGCACAGATACGCAGTATTTT
CDR3 protein: CASSFDISTDTQYF

V gene: TRBV6-6
D gene: TRBD1
clone size: -
J gene: TRBJ1-1
CDR3 DNA: TGTGCCAGCAGTTACCCACAGGGGGCAGGGAACACTGAAGCTTTCTTT
CDR3 protein: CASSYPQGAGNTEAFF

V gene: TRBV21-1
D gene: -
clone size: -
J gene: TRBJ1-4
CDR3 DNA: TGTGCCAGCAGCAAAGCGGGCAGGCCGACTGAAAAACTGTTTTTT
CDR3 protein: CASSKAGRPTEKLFF